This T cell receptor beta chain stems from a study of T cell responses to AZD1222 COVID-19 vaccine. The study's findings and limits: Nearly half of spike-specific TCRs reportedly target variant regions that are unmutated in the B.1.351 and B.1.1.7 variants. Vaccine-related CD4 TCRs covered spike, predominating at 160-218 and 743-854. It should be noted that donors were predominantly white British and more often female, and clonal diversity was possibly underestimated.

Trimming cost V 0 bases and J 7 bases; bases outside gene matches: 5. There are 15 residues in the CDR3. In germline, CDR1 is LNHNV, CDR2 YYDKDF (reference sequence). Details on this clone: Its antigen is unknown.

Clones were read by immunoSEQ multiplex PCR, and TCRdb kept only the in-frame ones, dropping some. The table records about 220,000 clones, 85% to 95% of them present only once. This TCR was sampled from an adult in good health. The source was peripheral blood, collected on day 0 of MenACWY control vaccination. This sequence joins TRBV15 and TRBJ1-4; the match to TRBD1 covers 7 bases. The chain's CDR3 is CATSREQGSFEKLFF. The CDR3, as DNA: TGTGCCACCAGCAGAGAACAGGGGAGCTTTGAAAAACTGTTTTTT.